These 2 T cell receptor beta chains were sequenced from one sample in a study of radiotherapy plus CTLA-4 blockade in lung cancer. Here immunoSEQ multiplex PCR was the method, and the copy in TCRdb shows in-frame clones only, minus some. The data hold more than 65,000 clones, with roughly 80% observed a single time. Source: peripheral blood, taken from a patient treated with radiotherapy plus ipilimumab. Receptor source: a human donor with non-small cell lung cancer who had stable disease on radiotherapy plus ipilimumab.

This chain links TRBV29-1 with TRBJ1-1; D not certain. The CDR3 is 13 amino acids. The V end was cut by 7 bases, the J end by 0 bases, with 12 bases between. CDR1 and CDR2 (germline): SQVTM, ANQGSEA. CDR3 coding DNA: TGCAGCGGGACGGGGTACATGAACACTGAAGCTTTCTTT. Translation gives CSGTGYMNTEAFF.

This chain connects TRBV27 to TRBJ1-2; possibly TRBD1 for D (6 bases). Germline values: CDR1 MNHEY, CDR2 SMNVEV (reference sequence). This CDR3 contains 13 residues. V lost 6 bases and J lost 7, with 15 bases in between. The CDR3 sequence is CASRLGQNSGYTF. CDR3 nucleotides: TGTGCCAGCAGGTTAGGACAGAATTCTGGCTACACCTTC.